Below, 27 T cell receptor beta chains from the same sample are listed, as sequenced in a study of T-cell reconstitution after alpha-beta-depleted transplantation in children. A TCRbeta library incorporating unique molecular identifiers was prepared. TCRdb reanalysed the PCR reads using MiXCR and keeps one entry per CDR3 protein. The sample shows fewer than 750,000 distinct CDR3 sequences, under 30% of them seen only once. The sample consisted of PBMCs, mostly from graft donor cells, taken 360 days after TCRalphabeta/CD19-depleted stem cell transplant. The receptors were sampled from a boy less than two years old who had a stem cell transplant for acute myeloid leukemia, so the T cells may come from the graft donor.

This clonotype has a count of ten or more. This chain links TRBV29-1 with TRBJ2-5, with D tentatively TRBD1 (6 bases). V was trimmed by 5 bases and J by 0 bases, leaving 16 bases between them. Germline lookup yields CDR1 SQVTM and CDR2 ANQGSEA. This CDR3 is built from 15 residues. CDR3 coding DNA: TGCAGCGTTTTGGACAGAGCCTCGTACCAAGAGACCCAGTACTTC. Translated: CSVLDRASYQETQYF.

This clonotype was observed a handful of times. The rearrangement links TRBV9 to TRBJ2-7; D is undetermined. The CDR3 sequence is 14 residues long. Germline assignment: CDR1 SGDLS and CDR2 YYNGEE. Trimming shortened V by 0 bases and J by 3 bases, and 10 bases separated the two germline ends. The CDR3 region is CASSVEGSDYEQYF. CDR3 DNA: TGTGCCAGCAGCGTAGAGGGCAGCGACTACGAGCAGTACTTC.

The rearrangement uses TRBV7-2 and TRBJ2-3, with TRBD2 matching 7 bases. The germline V gene has CDR1 SGHTA and CDR2 FQGNSA. The CDR3 is made up of 13 amino acids. J was trimmed by 6 bases and V by 5 bases; bases with no gene match: 5. The chain's CDR3 is CASSLILADTQYF. The CDR3 DNA sequence: TGTGCCAGCAGCCTGATACTAGCGGATACGCAGTATTTT.

This clonotype has just a few counts. The rearrangement links TRBV24-1 to TRBJ2-1, with 10 bases matching TRBD1. J lost 2 bases, V lost 5 bases, and 5 bases had no gene match. The germline V gene has CDR1 KGHDR and CDR2 SFDVKD. The CDR3 has 16 residues. The CDR3 sequence: CATSAPGTGAYNEQFF. CDR3 nucleotide sequence: TGTGCCACCAGTGCCCCCGGGACAGGGGCCTACAATGAGCAGTTCTTC.

The V and J genes are TRBV7-3 and TRBJ2-1, with a possible D match to TRBD1 (6 bases). This CDR3 comprises 16 residues. V shed 2 bases and J shed 7 bases, with 18 bases lying between them. Germline V gene sequence: CDR1 SGHTA, CDR2 FQGTGA. DNA of the CDR3: TGTGCCAGCAGCTTACGGGGATCGGGACAAACAAATGAGCAGTTCTTC. Translation gives CASSLRGSGQTNEQFF.

The V and J genes are TRBV6-5 and TRBJ2-3; TRBD1 might be the D (6 bases). Per the germline V gene, CDR1 is MNHEY and CDR2 is SVGAGI. This CDR3 contains 14 residues. V gave up 1 base and J gave up 4 bases, with 9 bases separating them. CDR3: CASSYFTGSDTQYF. For the CDR3, the DNA is TGTGCCAGCAGTTACTTTACAGGGTCAGATACGCAGTATTTT.

This clonotype showed up many times. The chain is built from TRBV20-1 and TRBJ2-5; TRBD1 matches at 7 bases. Looked up from germline, CDR1 is DFQATT and CDR2 is SNEGSKA (reference sequence). V gave up 6 bases and J gave up 3 bases; unmatched junction bases: 13. This CDR3 has 15 amino acids. CDR3 bases: TGCAGTGCCGGAAGACAGGGAAGTGGTAAAGAGACCCAGTACTTC. The encoded protein is CSAGRQGSGKETQYF.

The chain is built from TRBV11-2 and TRBJ2-1; maybe TRBD1 (6 bases). Trimming pared 6 bases from V and 6 bases from J, leaving 12 bases between. The CDR3 has 13 residues. CDR1 and CDR2 from the germline V gene are SGHAT and FQNNGV. CDR3 DNA sequence: TGTGCCAGCAGATTAAGGGGGAGCAATGAGCAGTTCTTC. It encodes CASRLRGSNEQFF.

There are a few counts of this clonotype. The gene calls are TRBV7-2 and TRBJ1-1, with 7 bases fitting TRBD1. Germline V lookup: CDR1 SGHTA, CDR2 FQGNSA. The length of the CDR3 is 13 residues. Germline trimming cut 5 bases from V and 4 bases from J; bases unmatched to any gene: 4. CDR3 region: CASSRDRVTEAFF. The CDR3 nucleotides read TGTGCCAGCAGCCGCGACAGGGTCACTGAAGCTTTCTTT.

The table lists this clonotype with a few counts. CDR3 sequence: CSARTLSGGELFF. The CDR3 bases are TGCAGTGCTAGAACACTCTCCGGCGGGGAGCTGTTTTTT. The V and J genes are TRBV20-1 and TRBJ2-2; no clear D. The CDR3 runs to 13 residues. V was shortened by 2 bases and J by 7 bases, with 11 bases between the two germline ends. CDR1 DFQATT and CDR2 SNEGSKA come from the germline V gene (reference sequence).

This chain joins TRBV4-2 and TRBJ2-7; D perhaps matches TRBD2 (6 bases). CDR3 length: 15 amino acids. The germline V gene has CDR1 LGHNA and CDR2 YNFKEQ. V was trimmed by 2 bases and J by 0 bases, leaving 11 bases between them. The CDR3 nucleotides are TGTGCCAGCAGCCAAATCCGGGAGAGCTCCTACGAGCAGTACGTC. It specifies CASSQIRESSYEQYV.

This clonotype occurred many times. The V call is TRBV12-3 or TRBV12-4, the J call TRBJ2-7; 10 bases map to TRBD1. The CDR3 runs to 13 residues. Trimming at V came to 3 bases and at J to 5 bases, leaving 1 base not matched to a gene. The CDR3 spells CASSFGTGDEQYF. The CDR3 bases are TGTGCCAGCAGTTTCGGGACAGGGGACGAGCAGTACTTC.

CDR3 sequence: CSVDNRDRGPKPYNEQFF. CDR3 nucleotides: TGCAGCGTGGATAACCGGGACAGGGGGCCCAAACCCTACAATGAGCAGTTCTTC. V is TRBV29-1 and J is TRBJ2-1, with 12 bases identical to TRBD1. V dropped 6 bases and J dropped 2; count of bases not matched to a gene: 14. The germline CDR1 and CDR2 sequences are SQVTM and ANQGSEA. CDR3 size: 18 residues.

This clonotype was counted ten times or more. This chain connects TRBV12-3 or TRBV12-4 to TRBJ2-5; D is unresolved. The CDR3 is made up of 15 amino acids. V was shortened by 2 bases and J by 0 bases, with 10 bases between the two germline ends. The chain's CDR3 is CASSLRSMYQETQYF. CDR3 DNA sequence: TGTGCCAGCAGTTTAAGATCGATGTACCAAGAGACCCAGTACTTC.

This clonotype was observed many times. The V and J genes are TRBV20-1 and TRBJ1-5; 11 nucleotides agree with TRBD1. Per germline, CDR1 DFQATT and CDR2 SNEGSKA (reference sequence). The CDR3 extends over 13 amino acids. The CDR3 reads CSAGQGVHQPQHF. The CDR3 coding sequence is TGCAGCGCGGGACAGGGGGTTCATCAGCCCCAGCATTTT.

This clonotype was observed many times. The V and J genes are TRBV29-1 and TRBJ2-3; weak D call: TRBD2 (6 bases). The V end was cut by 3 bases, the J end by 6 bases, with 16 bases between. Per germline, CDR1 SQVTM and CDR2 ANQGSEA. This CDR3 spans 14 amino acids. CDR3 DNA sequence: TGCAGCGTTGAGCTGCGGGGCCGTCCCGATACGCAGTATTTT. This gives the protein CSVELRGRPDTQYF.

The chain recombines TRBV6-2 or TRBV6-3 with TRBJ2-1; TRBD2 agrees at 12 bases. The CDR3 spans 17 residues. Per the germline V gene, CDR1 is MNHEY and CDR2 is SVGEGT. The V segment lost 6 bases and the J segment 6 bases; nucleotides outside the gene matches: 12. The CDR3 here is CASSQTLRTSGANEQFF. The CDR3 DNA reads as TGTGCCAGCAGCCAGACCTTGAGGACTAGCGGGGCCAATGAGCAGTTCTTC.

This clonotype turned up a few times. V usage is TRBV6-5 and J usage is TRBJ1-1; 7 bases line up with TRBD1. After removal of 3 bases from V and 0 bases from J, the junction contained 4 bases not matched to a gene. Germline V gene sequence: CDR1 MNHEY, CDR2 SVGAGI. The CDR3 extends over 15 amino acids. CDR3 bases: TGTGCCAGCAGTTATCAGGGGGGGATGAACACTGAAGCTTTCTTT. Translation: CASSYQGGMNTEAFF.

This clonotype was seen a few times. The rearrangement links TRBV6-1 to TRBJ2-2, with D perhaps matching TRBD2 (5 bases). Germline V CDR1 and CDR2: MNHNS, SASEGT. The CDR3 extends over 16 amino acids. V was cut by 6 bases and J by 0 bases, with 14 bases left in between. CDR3 in amino acids: CASSPSGGSNTGELFF. The CDR3 region has the DNA TGTGCCAGCAGCCCATCCGGCGGGTCGAACACCGGGGAGCTGTTTTTT.

This clonotype has only a few counts. The chain is built from TRBV14 and TRBJ2-2, with D tentatively TRBD1 (5 bases). Deletions cut 0 bases from V and 6 bases from J, with 11 bases between. Germline V gene sequence: CDR1 SGHDN, CDR2 FVKESK. CDR3 length: 15 residues. The chain's CDR3 is CASSQEPIQAGELFF. CDR3 sequence (DNA): TGTGCCAGCAGCCAAGAACCCATACAGGCCGGGGAGCTGTTTTTT.

The DNA of the CDR3 is TGCAGCGTTGAGGCCAGACAGGCGAACACTGAAGCTTTCTTT. It specifies CSVEARQANTEAFF. The chain joins TRBV29-1 to TRBJ1-1, with D perhaps TRBD1 (6 bases). CDR1 SQVTM and CDR2 ANQGSEA come from the germline V gene. This CDR3 is 14 amino acids long. V was pared by 3 bases and J by 1 base, with 12 bases between.

This clonotype was seen repeatedly, ten times or more. The chain employs TRBV6-5 and TRBJ2-7; D might be TRBD2 (5 bases). Germline CDR1 reads MNHEY; CDR2 reads SVGAGI. Trimming took off 6 bases at V and 5 bases at J, with 20 bases between the two ends. The CDR3 is 15 amino acids. The CDR3 DNA reads as TGTGCCAGCAGCCCTCCCGGACTCCCCGGGGACGAGCAGTACTTC. Translating it yields CASSPPGLPGDEQYF.

The V call is TRBV4-1, the J call TRBJ2-5; possible D gene TRBD1, 5 bases. Trimming shortened V by 0 bases and J by 7 bases, and 12 bases separated the two germline ends. Germline CDR1 and CDR2: MGHRA and YSYEKL. The CDR3 is 14 amino acids. Here the CDR3 DNA reads TGCGCCAGCAGCCAAGAGGGGCTTCGAGGGACCCAGTACTTC. Translated: CASSQEGLRGTQYF.

This clonotype has only a few counts. The gene calls are TRBV2 and TRBJ2-3, with D tentatively TRBD2 (5 bases). The V end was cut by 6 bases, the J end by 2 bases, with 15 bases between. The CDR3 consists of 15 residues. CDR1 is SNHLY, CDR2 FYNNEI, per germline. The CDR3 nucleotides read TGTGCCAGCAGGGAACTAGTTTCCCACACAGATACGCAGTATTTT. Translating it yields CASRELVSHTDTQYF.

This clonotype was counted a few times. The DNA of the CDR3 is TGCAGTGCTAGAGGACAGGGGGCGGCCTATGGCTACACCTTC. Amino acids: CSARGQGAAYGYTF. V is TRBV20-1 and J is TRBJ1-2; TRBD1 agrees at 10 bases. J lost 4 bases, V lost 1 base, and 3 bases had no gene match. In germline, CDR1 is DFQATT, CDR2 SNEGSKA (reference sequence). The CDR3 is made up of 14 amino acids.

J is TRBJ1-5 and V is TRBV6-5; D is perhaps TRBD1 (5 bases). The CDR3 contains 13 residues. V was cut by 8 bases and J by 5 bases, with 13 bases left in between. Germline V gives CDR1 MNHEY, CDR2 SVGAGI. The CDR3 sequence is CASRPDSDQPQHF. In nucleotides, the CDR3 is TGTGCCAGCCGACCCGACAGTGATCAGCCCCAGCATTTT.

This clonotype was picked up many times. The chain combines TRBV3-1 with TRBJ1-5, with D possibly matching TRBD1 (5 bases). The length of the CDR3 is 14 residues. Between the trimmed V and J ends, which lost 4 bases and 3 bases, there was a span of 10 bases. Germline values: CDR1 LGHDT, CDR2 YNNKEL (reference sequence). CDR3 DNA sequence: TGTGCCAGCAGCCCGCAGGGATACAATCAGCCCCAGCATTTT. Protein sequence: CASSPQGYNQPQHF. The variable domain in full, completed from reference TRBV3-1 and TRBJ1-5, reads DTAVSQTPKYLVTQMGNDKSIKCEQNLGHDTMYWYKQDSKKFLKIMFSYNNKELIINETVPNRFSPKSPDKAHLNLHINSLELGDSAVYFCASSPQGYNQPQHFGDGTRLSIL.